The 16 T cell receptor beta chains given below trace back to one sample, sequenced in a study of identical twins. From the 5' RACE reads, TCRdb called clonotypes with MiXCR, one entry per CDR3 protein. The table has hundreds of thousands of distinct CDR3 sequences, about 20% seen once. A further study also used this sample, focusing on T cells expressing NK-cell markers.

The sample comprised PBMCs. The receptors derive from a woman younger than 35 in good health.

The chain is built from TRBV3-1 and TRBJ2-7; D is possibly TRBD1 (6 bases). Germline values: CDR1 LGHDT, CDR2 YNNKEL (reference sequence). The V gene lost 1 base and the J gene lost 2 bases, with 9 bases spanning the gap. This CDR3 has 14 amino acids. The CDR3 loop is CASSQGRGPYEQYF. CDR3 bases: TGTGCCAGCAGCCAAGGCAGGGGCCCCTACGAGCAGTACTTC.

DNA for the CDR3: TGTGCCAGCAGCCCGGGACAGCTTAATCAGCCCCAGCATTTT. Protein sequence: CASSPGQLNQPQHF. The chain employs TRBV3-1 and TRBJ1-5; 7 nucleotides line up with TRBD1. The trim removed 4 bases at V and 4 bases at J, leaving 4 bases unmatched. Per the germline V gene, CDR1 is LGHDT and CDR2 is YNNKEL (reference sequence). The CDR3 is made up of 14 amino acids.

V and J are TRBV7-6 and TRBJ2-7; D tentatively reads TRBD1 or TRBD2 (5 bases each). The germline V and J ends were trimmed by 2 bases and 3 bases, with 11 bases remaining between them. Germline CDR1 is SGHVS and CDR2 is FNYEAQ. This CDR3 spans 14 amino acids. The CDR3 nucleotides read TGTGCCAGCAGCTTAAGGACACGGGGCTACGAGCAGTACTTC. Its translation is CASSLRTRGYEQYF.

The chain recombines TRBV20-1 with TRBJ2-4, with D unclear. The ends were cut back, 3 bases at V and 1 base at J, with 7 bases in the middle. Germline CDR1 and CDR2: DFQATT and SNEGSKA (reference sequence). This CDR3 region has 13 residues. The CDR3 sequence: CSASPRAKNIQYF. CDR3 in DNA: TGCAGTGCTAGTCCGAGGGCCAAAAACATTCAGTACTTC.

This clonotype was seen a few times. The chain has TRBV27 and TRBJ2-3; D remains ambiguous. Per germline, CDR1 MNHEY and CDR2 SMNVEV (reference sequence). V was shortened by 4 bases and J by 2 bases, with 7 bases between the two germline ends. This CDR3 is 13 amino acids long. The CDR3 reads CASSSPFTDTQYF. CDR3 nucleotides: TGTGCCAGCAGTTCGCCTTTCACAGATACGCAGTATTTT.

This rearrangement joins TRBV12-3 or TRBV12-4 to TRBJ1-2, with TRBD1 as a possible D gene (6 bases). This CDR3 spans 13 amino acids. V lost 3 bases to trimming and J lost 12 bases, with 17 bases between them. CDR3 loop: CASSFVYGTLNTF. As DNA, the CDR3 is TGTGCCAGCAGTTTTGTTTACGGGACACTCAACACCTTC.

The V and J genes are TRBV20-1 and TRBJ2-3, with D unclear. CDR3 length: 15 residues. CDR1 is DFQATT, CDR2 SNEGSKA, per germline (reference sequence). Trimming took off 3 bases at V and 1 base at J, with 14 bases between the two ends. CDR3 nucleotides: TGCAGTGCTAGGGATGCGACTTCTGGCACAGATACGCAGTATTTT. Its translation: CSARDATSGTDTQYF.

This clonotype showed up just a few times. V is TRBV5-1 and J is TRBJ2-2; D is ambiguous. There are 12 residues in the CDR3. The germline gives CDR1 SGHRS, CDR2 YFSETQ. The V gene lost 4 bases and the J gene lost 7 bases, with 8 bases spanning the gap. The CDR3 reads CASSPPHGELFF. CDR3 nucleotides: TGCGCCAGCAGCCCCCCGCACGGGGAGCTGTTTTTT.

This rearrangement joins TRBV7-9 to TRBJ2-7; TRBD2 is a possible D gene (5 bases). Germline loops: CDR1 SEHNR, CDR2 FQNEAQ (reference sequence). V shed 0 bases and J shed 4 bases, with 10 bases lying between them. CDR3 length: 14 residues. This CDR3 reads CASSLAGSFYEQYF. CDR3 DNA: TGTGCCAGCAGCTTAGCAGGGAGCTTTTACGAGCAGTACTTC.

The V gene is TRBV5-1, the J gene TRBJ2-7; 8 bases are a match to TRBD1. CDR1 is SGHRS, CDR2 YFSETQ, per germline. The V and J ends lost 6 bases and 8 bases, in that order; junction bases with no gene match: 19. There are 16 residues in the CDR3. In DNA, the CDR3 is TGCGCCAGCAATCAGGACAGGGCTTCAACAGAAAGTAAGCAGTACTTC. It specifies CASNQDRASTESKQYF. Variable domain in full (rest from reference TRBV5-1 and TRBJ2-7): KAGVTQTPRYLIKTRGQQVTLSCSPISGHRSVSWYQQTPGQGLQFLFEYFSETQRNKGNFPGRFSGRQFSNSRSEMNVSTLELGDSALYLCASNQDRASTESKQYFGPGTRLTVT.

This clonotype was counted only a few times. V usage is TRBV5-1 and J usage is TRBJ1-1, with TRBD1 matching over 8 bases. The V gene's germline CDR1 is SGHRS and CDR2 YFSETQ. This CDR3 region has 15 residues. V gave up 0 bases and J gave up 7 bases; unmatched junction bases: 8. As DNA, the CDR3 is TGCGCCAGCAGCTTGGTCACAGGGGGATGGGGTGAAGCTTTCTTT. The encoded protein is CASSLVTGGWGEAFF. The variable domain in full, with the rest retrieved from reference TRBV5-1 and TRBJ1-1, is KAGVTQTPRYLIKTRGQQVTLSCSPISGHRSVSWYQQTPGQGLQFLFEYFSETQRNKGNFPGRFSGRQFSNSRSEMNVSTLELGDSALYLCASSLVTGGWGEAFFGQGTRLTVV.

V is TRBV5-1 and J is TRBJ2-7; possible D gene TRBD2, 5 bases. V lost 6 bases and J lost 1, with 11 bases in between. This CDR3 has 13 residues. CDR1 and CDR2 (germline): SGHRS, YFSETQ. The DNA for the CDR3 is TGCGCCAGCACCGACGGGATGTCCTACGAGCAGTACTTC. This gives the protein CASTDGMSYEQYF.

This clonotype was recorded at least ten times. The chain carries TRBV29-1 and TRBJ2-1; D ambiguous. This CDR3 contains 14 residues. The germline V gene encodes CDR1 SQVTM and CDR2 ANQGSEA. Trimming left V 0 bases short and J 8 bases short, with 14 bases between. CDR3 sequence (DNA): TGCAGCGTTGAAGATCTCCAAGGCAGCCATGAGCAGTTCTTC. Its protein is CSVEDLQGSHEQFF.

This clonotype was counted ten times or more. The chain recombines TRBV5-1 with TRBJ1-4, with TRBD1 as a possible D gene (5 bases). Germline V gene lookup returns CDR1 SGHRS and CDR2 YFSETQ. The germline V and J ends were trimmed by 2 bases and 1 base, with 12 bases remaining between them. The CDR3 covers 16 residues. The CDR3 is CASSFGHGGTNEKLFF. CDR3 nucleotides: TGCGCCAGCAGCTTTGGGCACGGGGGAACTAATGAAAAACTGTTTTTT.

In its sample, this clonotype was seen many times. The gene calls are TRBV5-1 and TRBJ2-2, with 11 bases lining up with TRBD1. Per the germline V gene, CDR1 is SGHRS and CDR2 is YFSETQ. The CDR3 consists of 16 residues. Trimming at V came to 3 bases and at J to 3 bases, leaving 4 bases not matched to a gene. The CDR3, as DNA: TGCGCCAGCAGCTCAGGACAGGGGGCGTACACCGGGGAGCTGTTTTTT. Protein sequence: CASSSGQGAYTGELFF.

The CDR3 reads CATSDLLGHNQPQHF. CDR3 DNA: TGTGCCACCAGTGATTTACTCGGCCACAATCAGCCCCAGCATTTT. V is TRBV24-1 and J is TRBJ1-5; D gene uncertain. The CDR3 is made up of 15 amino acids. Germline CDR1 and CDR2: KGHDR and SFDVKD. Trimming removed 1 base from V and 3 bases from J, with 9 bases in between.